This T cell receptor (beta chain) was sequenced in a study of T cell responses to AZD1222 COVID-19 vaccine. Libraries were prepared by immunoSEQ multiplex PCR; TCRdb keeps only in-frame clonotypes and omits some of them. The data show fewer than 200,000 clones, around 88% seen once. There are 13 residues in the CDR3. Germline V gene data show CDR1 as LNHDA and CDR2 as SQIVND (reference sequence). Deletions cut 9 bases from V and 2 bases from J, with 11 bases between. The specimen was peripheral blood, collected on day 0 of AZD1222 vaccination. The chain uses TRBV19 and TRBJ1-3; D not certain. This TCR was sampled from an adult in good health. In DNA form, the CDR3 reads TGTGCCAGCGTCCGGGCCACTGGAAACACCATATATTTT. Translated, it gives CASVRATGNTIYF.